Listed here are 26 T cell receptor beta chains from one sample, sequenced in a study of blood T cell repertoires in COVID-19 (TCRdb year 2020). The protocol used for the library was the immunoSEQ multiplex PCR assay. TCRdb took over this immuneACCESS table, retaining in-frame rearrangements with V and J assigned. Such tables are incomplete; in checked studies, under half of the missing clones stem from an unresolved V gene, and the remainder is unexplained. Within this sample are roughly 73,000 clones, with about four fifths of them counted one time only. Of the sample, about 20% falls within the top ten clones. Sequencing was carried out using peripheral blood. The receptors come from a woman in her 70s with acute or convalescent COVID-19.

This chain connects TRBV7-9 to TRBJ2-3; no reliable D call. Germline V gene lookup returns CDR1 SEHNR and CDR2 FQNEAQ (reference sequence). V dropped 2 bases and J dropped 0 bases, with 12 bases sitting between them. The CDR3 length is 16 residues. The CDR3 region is CASSLRAVLSTDTQYF. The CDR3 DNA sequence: TGTGCCAGCAGCTTACGCGCGGTACTGAGCACAGATACGCAGTATTTT.

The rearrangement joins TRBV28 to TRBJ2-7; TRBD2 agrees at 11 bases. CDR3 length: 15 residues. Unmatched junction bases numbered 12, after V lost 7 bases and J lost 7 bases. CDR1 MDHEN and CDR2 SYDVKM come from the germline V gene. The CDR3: CASNSLWLAGGEQYF. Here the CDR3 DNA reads TGTGCCAGCAACTCTTTGTGGCTAGCGGGAGGTGAGCAGTACTTC. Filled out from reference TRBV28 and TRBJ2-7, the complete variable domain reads DVKVTQSSRYLVKRTGEKVFLECVQDMDHENMFWYRQDPGLGLRLIYFSYDVKMKEKGDIPEGYSVSREKKERFSLILESASTNQTSMYLCASNSLWLAGGEQYFGPGTRLTVT.

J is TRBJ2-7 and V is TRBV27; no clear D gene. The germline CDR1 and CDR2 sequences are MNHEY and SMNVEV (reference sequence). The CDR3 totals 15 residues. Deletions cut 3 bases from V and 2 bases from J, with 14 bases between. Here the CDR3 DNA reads TGTGCCAGCAGTTTCGTCCGACTCCCCCCCTACGAGCAGTACTTC. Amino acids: CASSFVRLPPYEQYF.

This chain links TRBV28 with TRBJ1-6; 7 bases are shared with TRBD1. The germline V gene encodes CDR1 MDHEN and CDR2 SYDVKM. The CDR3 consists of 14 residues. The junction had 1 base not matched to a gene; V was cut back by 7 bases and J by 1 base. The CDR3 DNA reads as TGTGCCAGCAAACAGGGGTCCTATAATTCACCCCTCCACTTT. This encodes CASKQGSYNSPLHF. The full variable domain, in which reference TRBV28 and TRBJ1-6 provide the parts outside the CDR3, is DVKVTQSSRYLVKRTGEKVFLECVQDMDHENMFWYRQDPGLGLRLIYFSYDVKMKEKGDIPEGYSVSREKKERFSLILESASTNQTSMYLCASKQGSYNSPLHFGNGTRLTVT.

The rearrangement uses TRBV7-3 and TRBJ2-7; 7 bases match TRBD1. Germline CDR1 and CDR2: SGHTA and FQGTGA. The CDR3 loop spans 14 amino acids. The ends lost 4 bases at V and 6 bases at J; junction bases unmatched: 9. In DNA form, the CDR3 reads TGTGCCAGCAGCTCGACAGGGACCTCGGGCGAGCAGTACTTC. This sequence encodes CASSSTGTSGEQYF.

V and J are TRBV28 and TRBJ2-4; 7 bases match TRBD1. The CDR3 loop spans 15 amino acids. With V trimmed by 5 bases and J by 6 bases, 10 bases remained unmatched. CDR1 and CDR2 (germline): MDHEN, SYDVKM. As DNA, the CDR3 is TGTGCCAGCAGTCGAACCCCGGACAGGCGAAACATTCAGTACTTC. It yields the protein CASSRTPDRRNIQYF.

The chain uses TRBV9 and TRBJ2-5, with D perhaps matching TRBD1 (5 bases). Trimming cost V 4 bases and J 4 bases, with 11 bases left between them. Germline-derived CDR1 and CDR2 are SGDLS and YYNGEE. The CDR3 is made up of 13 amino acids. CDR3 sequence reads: CASSPDTPETQYF. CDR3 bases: TGTGCCAGCAGCCCGGACACCCCAGAGACCCAGTACTTC.

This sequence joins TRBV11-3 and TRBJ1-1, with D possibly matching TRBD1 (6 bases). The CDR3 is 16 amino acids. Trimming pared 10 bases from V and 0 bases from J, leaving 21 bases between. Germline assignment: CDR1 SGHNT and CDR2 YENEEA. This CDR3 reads CATLNGGRGMNTEAFF. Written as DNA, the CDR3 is TGTGCCACCTTAAACGGTGGCAGGGGAATGAACACTGAAGCTTTCTTT. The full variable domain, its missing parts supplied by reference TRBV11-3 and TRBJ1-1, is EAGVVQSPRYKIIEKKQPVAFWCNPISGHNTLYWYLQNLGQGPELLIRYENEEAVDDSQLPKDRFSAERLKGVDSTLKIQPAELGDSAVYLCATLNGGRGMNTEAFFGQGTRLTVV.

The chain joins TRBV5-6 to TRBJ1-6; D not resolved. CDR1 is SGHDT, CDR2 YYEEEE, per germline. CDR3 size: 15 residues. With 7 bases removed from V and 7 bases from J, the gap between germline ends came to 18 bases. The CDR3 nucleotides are TGTGCCAGCCTACCCGGAGTAAACGCAAATTCACCCCTCCACTTT. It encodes CASLPGVNANSPLHF.

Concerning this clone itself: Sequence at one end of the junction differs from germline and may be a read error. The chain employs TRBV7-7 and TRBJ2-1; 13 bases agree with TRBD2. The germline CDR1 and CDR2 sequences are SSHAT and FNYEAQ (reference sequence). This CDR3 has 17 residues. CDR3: CASSLGPGLAGSNEQFF. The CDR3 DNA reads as TGTGCTAGCAGCTTAGGGCCGGGACTAGCGGGATCCAATGAGCAGTTCTTC.

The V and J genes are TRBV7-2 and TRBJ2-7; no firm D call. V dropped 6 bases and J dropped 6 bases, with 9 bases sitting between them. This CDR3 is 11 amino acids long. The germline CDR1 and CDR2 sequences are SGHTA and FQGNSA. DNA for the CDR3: TGTGCCAGCAGTCTCCGGTTCGAGCAGTACTTC. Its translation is CASSLRFEQYF.

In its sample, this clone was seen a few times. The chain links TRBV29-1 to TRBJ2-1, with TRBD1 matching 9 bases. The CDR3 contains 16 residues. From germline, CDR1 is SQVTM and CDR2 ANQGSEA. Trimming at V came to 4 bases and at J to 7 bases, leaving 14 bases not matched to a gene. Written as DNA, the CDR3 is TGCAGCGTTGGGGTCGCGGGGACAGGGATTTTGAATGAGCAGTTCTTC. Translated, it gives CSVGVAGTGILNEQFF.

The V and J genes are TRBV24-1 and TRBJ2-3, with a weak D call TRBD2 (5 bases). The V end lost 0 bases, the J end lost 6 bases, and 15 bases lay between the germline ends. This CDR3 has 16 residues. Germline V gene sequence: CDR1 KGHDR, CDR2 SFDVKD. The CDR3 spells CATSDLSLHSGDTQYF. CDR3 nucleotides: TGTGCCACCAGTGATTTGAGTCTCCACTCGGGGGATACGCAGTATTTT.

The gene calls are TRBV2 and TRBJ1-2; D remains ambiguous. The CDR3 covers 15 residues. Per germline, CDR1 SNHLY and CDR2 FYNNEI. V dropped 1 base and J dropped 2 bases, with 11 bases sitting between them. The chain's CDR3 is CASSEVGGPNYGYTF. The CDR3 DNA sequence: TGTGCCAGCAGTGAAGTCGGTGGGCCCAACTATGGCTACACCTTC. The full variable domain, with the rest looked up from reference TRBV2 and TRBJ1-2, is EPEVTQTPSHQVTQMGQEVILRCVPISNHLYFYWYRQILGQKVEFLVSFYNNEISEKSEIFDDQFSVERPDGSNFTLKIRSTKLEDSAMYFCASSEVGGPNYGYTFGSGTRLTVV.

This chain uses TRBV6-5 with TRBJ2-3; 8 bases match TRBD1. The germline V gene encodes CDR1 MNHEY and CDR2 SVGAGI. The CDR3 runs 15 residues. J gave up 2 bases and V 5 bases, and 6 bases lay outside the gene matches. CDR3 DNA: TGTGCCAGCAGTCGACAGGGGACAATCACAGATACGCAGTATTTT. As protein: CASSRQGTITDTQYF.

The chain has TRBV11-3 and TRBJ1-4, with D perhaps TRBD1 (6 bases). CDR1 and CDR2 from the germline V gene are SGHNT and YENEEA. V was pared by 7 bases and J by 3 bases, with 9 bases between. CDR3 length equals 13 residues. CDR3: CASKGGPNEKLFF. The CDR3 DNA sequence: TGTGCCAGCAAGGGGGGGCCTAATGAAAAACTGTTTTTT.

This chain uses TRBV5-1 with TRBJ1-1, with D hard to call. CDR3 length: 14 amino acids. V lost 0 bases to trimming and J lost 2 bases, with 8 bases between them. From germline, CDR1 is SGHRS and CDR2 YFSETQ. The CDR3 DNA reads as TGCGCCAGCAGCTTGGAGGGAGATAACACTGAAGCTTTCTTT. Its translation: CASSLEGDNTEAFF.

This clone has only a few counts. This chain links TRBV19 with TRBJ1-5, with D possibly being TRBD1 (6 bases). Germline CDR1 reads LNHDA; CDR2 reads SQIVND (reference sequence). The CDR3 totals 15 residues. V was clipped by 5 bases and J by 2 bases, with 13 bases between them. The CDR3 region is CASSFTGRGNQPQHF. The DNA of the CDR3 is TGTGCCAGTAGTTTTACAGGGAGGGGCAATCAGCCCCAGCATTTT.

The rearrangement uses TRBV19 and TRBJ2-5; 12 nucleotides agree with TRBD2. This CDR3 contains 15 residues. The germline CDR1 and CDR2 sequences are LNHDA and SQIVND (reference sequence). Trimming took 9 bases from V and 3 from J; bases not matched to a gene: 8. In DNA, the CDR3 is TGTGCCAGCACTGCGCGACTAGCGGGAGAAGAGACCCAGTACTTC. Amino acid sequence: CASTARLAGEETQYF.

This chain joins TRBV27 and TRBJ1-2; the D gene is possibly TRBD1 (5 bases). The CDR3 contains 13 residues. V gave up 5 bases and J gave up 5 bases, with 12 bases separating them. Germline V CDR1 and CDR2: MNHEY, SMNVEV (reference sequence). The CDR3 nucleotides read TGTGCCAGCAGTCGTTTGGGGGGTTATGGCTACACCTTC. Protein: CASSRLGGYGYTF.

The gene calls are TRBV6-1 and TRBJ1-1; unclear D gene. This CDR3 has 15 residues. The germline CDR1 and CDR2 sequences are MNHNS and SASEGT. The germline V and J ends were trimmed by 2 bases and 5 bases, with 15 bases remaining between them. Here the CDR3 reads CASSEIFARGTEAFF. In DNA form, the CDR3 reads TGTGCCAGCAGTGAAATTTTCGCTCGGGGAACTGAAGCTTTCTTT.

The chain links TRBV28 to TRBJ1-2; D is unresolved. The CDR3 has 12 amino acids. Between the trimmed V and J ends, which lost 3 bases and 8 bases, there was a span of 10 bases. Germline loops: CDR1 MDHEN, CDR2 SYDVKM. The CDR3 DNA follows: TGTGCCAGCAGTTTCTCACCCGGGGGCTACACCTTC. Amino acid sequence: CASSFSPGGYTF.

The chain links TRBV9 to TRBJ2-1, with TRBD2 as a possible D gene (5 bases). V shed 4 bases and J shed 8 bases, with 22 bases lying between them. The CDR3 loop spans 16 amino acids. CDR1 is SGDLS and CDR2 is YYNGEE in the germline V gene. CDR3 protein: CASSSPVGELVDEQFF. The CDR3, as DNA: TGTGCCAGCAGCTCACCTGTAGGAGAACTAGTCGATGAGCAGTTCTTC.

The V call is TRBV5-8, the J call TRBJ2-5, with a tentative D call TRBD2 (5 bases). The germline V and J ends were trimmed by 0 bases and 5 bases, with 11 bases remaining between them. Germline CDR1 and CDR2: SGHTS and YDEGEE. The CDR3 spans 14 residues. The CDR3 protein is CASSLAPGGETQYF. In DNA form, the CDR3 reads TGTGCCAGCAGCTTGGCCCCGGGCGGGGAGACCCAGTACTTC.

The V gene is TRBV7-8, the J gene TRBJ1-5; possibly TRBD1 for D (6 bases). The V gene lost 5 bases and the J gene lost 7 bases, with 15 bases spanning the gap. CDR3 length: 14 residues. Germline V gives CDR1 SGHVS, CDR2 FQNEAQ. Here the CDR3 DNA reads TGTGCCAGCAGCGAGGGGGGGGGCGGACAGCCCCAGCATTTT. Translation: CASSEGGGGQPQHF.

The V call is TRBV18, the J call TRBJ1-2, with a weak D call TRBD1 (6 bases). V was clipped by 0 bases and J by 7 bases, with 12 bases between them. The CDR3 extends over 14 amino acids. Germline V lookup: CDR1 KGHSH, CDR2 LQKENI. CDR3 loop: CASSPPAGASGYTF. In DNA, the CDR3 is TGTGCCAGCTCACCACCAGCGGGGGCGAGTGGCTACACCTTC.